The rows below give T cell receptor beta chains drawn from one sample of a study of Graves' ophthalmopathy and Graves' hyperthyroidism. TCRdb re-derived calls from the multiplex PCR reads in MiXCR, one entry per CDR3 protein. Here the sample spans hundreds of thousands of distinct CDR3 sequences, 15% being singletons. The sample taken for sequencing was peripheral blood. These receptor sequences come from a woman younger than 35 with stable Graves' hyperthyroidism. Each CDR3 is given with its conserved first and last residue. Each record gives: V gene, D gene, CDR3 length, J gene, clone size, CDR3 protein, CDR3 DNA. A D gene is named only where the DNA matches it firmly. Only part of the rows carry a size: once, few, many, or a class if the clone is expanded.

TRBV7-2,TRBD1,15,TRBJ2-5,few,CASSNRGRVEETQYF,TGTGCCAGCAGCAACAGGGGGCGAGTCGAGGAGACCCAGTACTTC
TRBV14,-,14,TRBJ1-2,many,CASSQGNRDYGYTF,TGTGCCAGCAGCCAAGGCAACAGGGACTATGGCTACACCTTC
TRBV5-1,TRBD1,14,TRBJ2-7,-,CASSTRDRGNEQYF,TGCGCCAGCAGCACCCGGGACAGGGGCAACGAGCAGTACTTC
TRBV12-3/TRBV12-4,TRBD1,13,TRBJ2-7,-,CASSAGQGAGQYF,TGTGCCAGCAGCGCGGGACAGGGGGCCGGGCAGTACTTC
TRBV27,-,13,TRBJ1-1,-,CASRGAMNTEAFF,TGTGCCAGCAGGGGGGCCATGAACACTGAAGCTTTCTTT
TRBV19,-,14,TRBJ2-7,-,CASSIGWGLYGQYF,TGTGCCAGTAGTATCGGGTGGGGGCTCTACGGGCAGTACTTC
TRBV12-3/TRBV12-4,-,11,TRBJ1-1,many,CASRDRTEAFF,TGTGCCAGCAGGGACAGAACTGAAGCTTTCTTT
TRBV5-1,-,14,TRBJ1-1,many,CASSLRAELTEAFF,TGCGCCAGCAGCTTGCGGGCAGAGTTAACTGAAGCTTTCTTT
TRBV19,-,16,TRBJ2-4,many,CASSTYRRLAKNIQYF,TGTGCCAGTAGTACCTACCGTAGACTAGCCAAAAACATTCAGTACTTC
TRBV4-1,TRBD1,15,TRBJ1-2,few,CASSQDNDRDRGYTF,TGCGCCAGCAGCCAAGATAACGACAGGGATCGTGGCTACACCTTC
TRBV6-2/TRBV6-3,TRBD1,15,TRBJ1-1,many,CASSYAGQGRTEAFF,TGTGCCAGCAGTTACGCGGGACAGGGAAGAACTGAAGCTTTCTTT
TRBV20-1,-,14,TRBJ1-1,many,CSARGGGQGTEAFF,TGCAGTGCTCGAGGGGGGGGGCAAGGAACTGAAGCTTTCTTT
TRBV7-8,TRBD1,17,TRBJ2-5,many,CASSLDFSTTGVETQYF,TGTGCCAGCAGCTTAGACTTCTCGACGACAGGGGTGGAGACCCAGTACTTC
TRBV7-2,-,13,TRBJ1-2,many,CASSFGGSYGYTF,TGTGCCAGCAGCTTCGGGGGTAGCTATGGCTACACCTTC
TRBV7-2,TRBD2,18,TRBJ2-2,many,CASSLALLAGGFTGELFF,TGTGCCAGCAGCTTAGCTTTATTGGCGGGGGGGTTCACCGGGGAGCTGTTTTTT
TRBV7-6,-,14,TRBJ1-3,many,CASSLESAGNTIYF,TGTGCCAGCAGCCTTGAAAGCGCTGGAAACACCATATATTTT
TRBV12-3/TRBV12-4,-,13,TRBJ2-5,many,CASMSSLQETQYF,TGTGCCAGCATGAGTAGCCTACAAGAGACCCAGTACTTC
TRBV2,-,11,TRBJ1-2,many,CASNGPYGYTF,TGTGCCAGCAATGGGCCCTATGGCTACACCTTC
TRBV2,-,12,TRBJ1-2,many,CASSEGHYGYTF,TGTGCCAGCAGTGAGGGACACTATGGCTACACCTTC
TRBV27,-,14,TRBJ2-7,many,CASSFRGTIYEQYF,TGTGCCAGCAGTTTTAGGGGGACCATCTACGAGCAGTACTTC
TRBV6-1,TRBD1,15,TRBJ2-5,many,CASSVRDSIQETQYF,TGTGCCAGCAGTGTCCGGGACAGCATCCAAGAGACCCAGTACTTC
TRBV7-7,-,13,TRBJ1-3,many,CASSKGSGNTIYF,TGTGCTAGCAGCAAAGGCTCTGGAAACACCATATATTTT
TRBV28,TRBD1,15,TRBJ2-7,-,CASSFGDSSYYEQYF,TGTGCCAGCAGTTTTGGGGACAGTTCTTATTACGAGCAGTACTTC
TRBV6-1,-,13,TRBJ1-1,-,CASSRGAGARAFF,TGTGCCAGCAGTCGTGGGGCAGGGGCGCGAGCTTTCTTT
TRBV29-1,-,12,TRBJ2-5,many,CSVGFKGETQYF,TGCAGCGTTGGATTCAAGGGCGAGACCCAGTACTTC
TRBV7-9,-,13,TRBJ1-2,many,CASSLDSPNGYTF,TGTGCCAGCAGCTTAGACAGCCCTAACGGCTACACCTTC
TRBV29-1,TRBD1,12,TRBJ1-1,many,CSAGTGITEAFF,TGCAGCGCTGGGACAGGTATCACTGAAGCTTTCTTT
TRBV20-1,-,13,TRBJ2-5,many,CSASGSGVGTQYF,TGCAGTGCTAGTGGGTCCGGCGTTGGGACCCAGTACTTC
TRBV20-1,-,12,TRBJ2-7,many,CSPGQGTYEQYF,TGCAGCCCAGGTCAGGGGACCTACGAGCAGTACTTC
TRBV11-2,-,15,TRBJ2-7,many,CASSLDITRYYEQYF,TGTGCCAGCAGCTTAGATATAACACGGTACTACGAGCAGTACTTC
TRBV4-1,TRBD2,16,TRBJ2-7,many,CASSYGSGARTYEQYF,TGCGCCAGCAGCTACGGGAGCGGGGCACGGACCTACGAGCAGTACTTC
TRBV7-2,-,14,TRBJ1-2,many,CASSLVAGDYGYTF,TGTGCCAGCAGCCTGGTCGCGGGGGACTATGGCTACACCTTC
TRBV27,TRBD2,14,TRBJ2-4,many,CASSLQRGANIQYF,TGTGCCAGCAGTTTGCAGCGGGGGGCCAACATTCAGTACTTC
TRBV10-3,-,15,TRBJ1-3,-,CAGGRPTDSGNTIYF,TGTGCCGGGGGACGTCCGACAGACTCTGGAAACACCATATATTTT
TRBV12-3/TRBV12-4,-,13,TRBJ1-1,many,CASSFRFDTEAFF,TGTGCCAGCAGTTTTCGGTTTGACACTGAAGCTTTCTTT